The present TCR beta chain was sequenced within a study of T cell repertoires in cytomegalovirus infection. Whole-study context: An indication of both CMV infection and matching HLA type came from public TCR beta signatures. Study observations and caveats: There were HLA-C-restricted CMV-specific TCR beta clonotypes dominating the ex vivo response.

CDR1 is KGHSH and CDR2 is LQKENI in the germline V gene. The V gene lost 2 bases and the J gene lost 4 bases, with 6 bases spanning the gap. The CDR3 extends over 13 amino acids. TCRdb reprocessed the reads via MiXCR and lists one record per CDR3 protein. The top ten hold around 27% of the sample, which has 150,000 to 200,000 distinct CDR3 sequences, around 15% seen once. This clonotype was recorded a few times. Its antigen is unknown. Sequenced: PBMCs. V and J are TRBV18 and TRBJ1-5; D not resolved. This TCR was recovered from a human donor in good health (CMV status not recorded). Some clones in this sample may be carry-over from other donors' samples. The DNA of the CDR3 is TGTGCCAGCTCACCAAATAGGAATCAGCCCCAGCATTTT. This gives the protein CASSPNRNQPQHF.